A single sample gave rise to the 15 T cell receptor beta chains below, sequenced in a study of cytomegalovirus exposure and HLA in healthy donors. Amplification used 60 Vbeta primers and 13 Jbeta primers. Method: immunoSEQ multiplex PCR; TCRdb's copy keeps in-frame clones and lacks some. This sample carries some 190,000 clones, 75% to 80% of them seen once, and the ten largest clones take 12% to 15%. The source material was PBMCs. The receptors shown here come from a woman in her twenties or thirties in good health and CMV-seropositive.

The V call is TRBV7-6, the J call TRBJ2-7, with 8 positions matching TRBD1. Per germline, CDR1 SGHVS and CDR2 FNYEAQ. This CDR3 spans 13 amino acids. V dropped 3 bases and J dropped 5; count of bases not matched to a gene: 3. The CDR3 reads CASSLDRVNEQYF. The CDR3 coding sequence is TGTGCCAGCAGCTTGGACAGGGTGAACGAGCAGTACTTC.

The CDR3 nucleotides are TGTGCCAGCAACCTCCGGGACACCCCCGGAGTTCAGTACTTC. It translates to CASNLRDTPGVQYF. V gene TRBV5-4 combines with J gene TRBJ2-4; possibly TRBD1 for D (6 bases). Germline values: CDR1 SGHNT, CDR2 YYREEE (reference sequence). V shed 6 bases and J shed 11 bases, with 21 bases lying between them. The CDR3 has 14 residues.

This chain's CDR3 is CASSSGPSYEQYF. CDR3 bases: TGCGCCAGCAGCTCGGGTCCCTCCTACGAGCAGTACTTC. The V call is TRBV5-1, the J call TRBJ2-7, with D unclear. CDR1 SGHRS and CDR2 YFSETQ come from the germline V gene. The CDR3 spans 13 residues. V was clipped by 3 bases and J by 0 bases, with 7 bases between them. The entire variable domain, with the rest obtained from reference TRBV5-1 and TRBJ2-7, is as follows: KAGVTQTPRYLIKTRGQQVTLSCSPISGHRSVSWYQQTPGQGLQFLFEYFSETQRNKGNFPGRFSGRQFSNSRSEMNVSTLELGDSALYLCASSSGPSYEQYFGPGTRLTVT.

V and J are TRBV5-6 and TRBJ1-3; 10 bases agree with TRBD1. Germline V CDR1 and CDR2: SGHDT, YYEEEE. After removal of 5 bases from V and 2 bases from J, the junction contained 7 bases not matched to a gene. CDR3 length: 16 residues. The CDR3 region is CASSRDRGSTGNTIYF. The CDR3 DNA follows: TGTGCCAGCAGTCGGGACAGGGGTTCAACTGGAAACACCATATATTTT.

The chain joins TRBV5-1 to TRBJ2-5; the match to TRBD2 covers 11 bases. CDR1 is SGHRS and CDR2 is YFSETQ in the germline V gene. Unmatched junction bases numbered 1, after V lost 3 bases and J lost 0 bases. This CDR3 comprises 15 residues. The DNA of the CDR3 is TGCGCCAGCAGCTCACTAGCGGGGGACCAAGAGACCCAGTACTTC. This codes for CASSSLAGDQETQYF.

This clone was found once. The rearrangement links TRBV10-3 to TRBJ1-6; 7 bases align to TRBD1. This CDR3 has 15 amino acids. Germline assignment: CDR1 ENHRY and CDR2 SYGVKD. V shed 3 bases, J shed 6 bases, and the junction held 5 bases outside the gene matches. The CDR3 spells CAISDKGQINSPLHF. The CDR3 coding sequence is TGTGCCATCAGTGACAAGGGACAGATTAATTCACCCCTCCACTTT.

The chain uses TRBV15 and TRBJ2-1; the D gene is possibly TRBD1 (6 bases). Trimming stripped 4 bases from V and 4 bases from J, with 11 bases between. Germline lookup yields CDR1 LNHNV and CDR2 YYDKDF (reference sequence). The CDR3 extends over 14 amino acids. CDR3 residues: CATSIGTLYNEQFF. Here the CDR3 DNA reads TGTGCCACCAGCATTGGGACACTTTACAATGAGCAGTTCTTC.

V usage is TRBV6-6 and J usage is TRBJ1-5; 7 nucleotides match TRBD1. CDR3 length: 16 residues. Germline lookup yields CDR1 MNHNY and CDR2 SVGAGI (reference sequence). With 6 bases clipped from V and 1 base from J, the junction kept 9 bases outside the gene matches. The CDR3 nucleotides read TGTGCCAGCAGCCCCCCTCGACAGGGAAGCAATCAGCCCCAGCATTTT. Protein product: CASSPPRQGSNQPQHF.

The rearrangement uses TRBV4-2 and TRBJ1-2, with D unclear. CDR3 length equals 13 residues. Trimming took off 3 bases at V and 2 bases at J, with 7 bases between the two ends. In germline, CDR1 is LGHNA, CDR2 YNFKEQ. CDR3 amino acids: CASSQGENYGYTF. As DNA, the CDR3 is TGTGCCAGCAGCCAGGGAGAGAACTATGGCTACACCTTC.

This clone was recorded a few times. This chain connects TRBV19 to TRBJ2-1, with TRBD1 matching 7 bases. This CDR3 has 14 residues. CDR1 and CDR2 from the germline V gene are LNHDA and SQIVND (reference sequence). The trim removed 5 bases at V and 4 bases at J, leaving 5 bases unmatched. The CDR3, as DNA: TGTGCCAGTAGTCCGGGACAGAGGTACAATGAGCAGTTCTTC. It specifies CASSPGQRYNEQFF.

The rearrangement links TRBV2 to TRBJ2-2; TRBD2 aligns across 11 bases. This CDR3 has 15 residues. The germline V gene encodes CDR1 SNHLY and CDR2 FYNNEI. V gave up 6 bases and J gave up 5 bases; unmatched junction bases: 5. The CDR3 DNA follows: TGTGCCAGCAGAGGGACTAGCGGACCAACCGGGGAGCTGTTTTTT. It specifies CASRGTSGPTGELFF.

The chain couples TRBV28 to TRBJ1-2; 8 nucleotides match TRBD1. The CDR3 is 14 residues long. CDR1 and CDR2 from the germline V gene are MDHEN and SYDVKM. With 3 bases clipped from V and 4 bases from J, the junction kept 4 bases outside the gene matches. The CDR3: CASSFAGQVYGYTF. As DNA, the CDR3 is TGTGCCAGCAGTTTCGCGGGACAGGTCTATGGCTACACCTTC.

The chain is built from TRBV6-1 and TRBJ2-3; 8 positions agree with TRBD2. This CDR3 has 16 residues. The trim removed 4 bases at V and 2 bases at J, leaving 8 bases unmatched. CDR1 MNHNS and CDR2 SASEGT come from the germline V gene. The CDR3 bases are TGTGCCAGCAGTGTCCTGACTAGCGTTGCCACAGATACGCAGTATTTT. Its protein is CASSVLTSVATDTQYF.

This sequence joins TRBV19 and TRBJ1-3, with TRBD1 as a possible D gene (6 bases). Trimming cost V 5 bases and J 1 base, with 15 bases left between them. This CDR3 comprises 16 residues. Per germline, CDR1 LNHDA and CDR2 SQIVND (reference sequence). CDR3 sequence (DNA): TGTGCCAGTAGTCGAGTACAGGGAGAGTCTGGAAACACCATATATTTT. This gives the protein CASSRVQGESGNTIYF.

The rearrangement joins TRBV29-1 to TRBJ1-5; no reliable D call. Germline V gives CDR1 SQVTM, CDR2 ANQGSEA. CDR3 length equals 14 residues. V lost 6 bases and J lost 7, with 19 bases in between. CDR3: CSVSLGGYGQPQHF. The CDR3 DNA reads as TGCAGCGTCTCCCTAGGAGGGTACGGACAGCCCCAGCATTTT.